The rows below give T cell receptor beta chains drawn from one sample of a study of blood T cell repertoires in COVID-19. Profiled with immunoSEQ multiplex PCR; TCRdb holds only in-frame clones, not every one. The sample has hundreds of thousands of clones; about 85% are singletons. Sequencing input: peripheral blood. Receptor source: a young woman with acute or convalescent COVID-19. CDR3s include the opening cysteine and the closing phenylalanine or tryptophan. D genes are given only for firm matches. Size is stated for part of the rows, as once, few or many counts, or as a class when the clone is expanded.

v_gene: TRBV18
j_gene: TRBJ2-7
abundance: .
d_gene: .
CDR3aa: CASSPRELAHEQYF
CDR3nt: TGTGCCAGCTCACCGAGGGAGCTCGCCCACGAGCAGTACTTC

v_gene: TRBV2
j_gene: TRBJ2-1
abundance: .
d_gene: TRBD1
CDR3aa: CASSPGTGFYNEQFF
CDR3nt: TGTGCCAGCAGTCCCGGGACAGGGTTTTATAATGAGCAGTTCTTC

v_gene: TRBV15
j_gene: TRBJ2-7
abundance: many
d_gene: .
CDR3aa: CATSRGGFSETEQYF
CDR3nt: TGTGCCACCAGCAGGGGCGGGTTCTCGGAGACCGAGCAGTACTTC

v_gene: TRBV27
j_gene: TRBJ1-5
abundance: .
d_gene: .
CDR3aa: CASSPQGHSNQPQHF
CDR3nt: TGTGCCAGCTCGCCACAGGGCCATAGCAATCAGCCCCAGCATTTT

v_gene: TRBV3-1/TRBV3-2
j_gene: TRBJ2-2
abundance: .
d_gene: .
CDR3aa: CASSQTKGADTGELFF
CDR3nt: TGTGCCAGCAGCCAAACCAAAGGGGCCGACACCGGGGAGCTGTTTTTT

v_gene: TRBV5-4
j_gene: TRBJ1-1
abundance: .
d_gene: TRBD1
CDR3aa: CASSSGQALLYEAFF
CDR3nt: TGTGCCAGCAGCTCCGGACAGGCGCTCCTCTATGAAGCTTTCTTT

v_gene: TRBV6-5
j_gene: TRBJ2-3
abundance: .
d_gene: TRBD1
CDR3aa: CATNRGVKADTQYF
CDR3nt: TGTGCCACCAACAGGGGAGTTAAGGCAGATACGCAGTATTTT

v_gene: TRBV19
j_gene: TRBJ1-1
abundance: .
d_gene: .
CDR3aa: CASTTLPGHFTEAFF
CDR3nt: TGTGCCAGTACCACTCTACCGGGACACTTCACTGAAGCTTTCTTT

v_gene: TRBV3-1/TRBV3-2
j_gene: TRBJ1-2
abundance: .
d_gene: .
CDR3aa: CASSPNTYGYTF
CDR3nt: TGTGCCAGCAGCCCCAACACCTATGGCTACACCTTC

v_gene: TRBV27
j_gene: TRBJ2-7
abundance: few
d_gene: TRBD1
CDR3aa: CASRGRGPYEQYF
CDR3nt: TGTGCCAGCAGAGGCAGGGGGCCCTACGAGCAGTACTTC

v_gene: TRBV27
j_gene: TRBJ1-4
abundance: .
d_gene: .
CDR3aa: CASSPGGANEKLFF
CDR3nt: TGTGCCAGCAGCCCTGGAGGGGCTAATGAAAAACTGTTTTTT

v_gene: TRBV6-1
j_gene: TRBJ1-3
abundance: .
d_gene: TRBD1
CDR3aa: CASSEARTGLGNTIYF
CDR3nt: TGTGCCAGCAGTGAAGCCCGGACAGGCCTCGGAAACACCATATATTTT

v_gene: TRBV28
j_gene: TRBJ1-4
abundance: .
d_gene: .
CDR3aa: CASSSPGGWNEKLFF
CDR3nt: TGTGCCAGCAGCTCGCCTGGGGGGTGGAACGAAAAACTGTTTTTT

v_gene: TRBV3-1/TRBV3-2
j_gene: TRBJ1-2
abundance: .
d_gene: .
CDR3aa: CASSQDRYREINYGYTF
CDR3nt: TGTGCCAGCAGCCAAGATCGGTACAGGGAAATTAACTATGGCTACACCTTC

v_gene: TRBV2
j_gene: TRBJ2-3
abundance: .
d_gene: .
CDR3aa: CASSLGGEASTDTQYF
CDR3nt: TGTGCCAGCAGTCTAGGCGGGGAGGCGAGCACAGATACGCAGTATTTT

v_gene: TRBV6-5
j_gene: TRBJ1-5
abundance: .
d_gene: .
CDR3aa: CASSERYQPQHF
CDR3nt: TGTGCCAGCAGCGAGAGGTACCAGCCCCAGCATTTT

v_gene: TRBV15
j_gene: TRBJ2-7
abundance: .
d_gene: .
CDR3aa: CATSSRDYEQYF
CDR3nt: TGTGCCACCAGCAGCAGGGACTACGAGCAGTACTTC

v_gene: TRBV6-5
j_gene: TRBJ1-2
abundance: .
d_gene: .
CDR3aa: CACANRDNYGYTF
CDR3nt: TGTGCCTGCGCGAACAGGGACAACTATGGCTACACCTTC

v_gene: TRBV27
j_gene: TRBJ2-3
abundance: .
d_gene: .
CDR3aa: CASSSSVPTGTDTQYF
CDR3nt: TGTGCCAGCAGTTCCTCGGTTCCGACGGGTACAGATACGCAGTATTTT

v_gene: TRBV27
j_gene: TRBJ1-6
abundance: few
d_gene: TRBD1
CDR3aa: CASSETGTGGSPLHF
CDR3nt: TGTGCCAGCAGTGAGACCGGGACAGGGGGTTCACCCCTCCACTTT

v_gene: TRBV19
j_gene: TRBJ1-1
abundance: .
d_gene: .
CDR3aa: CASSISYGGTEAFF
CDR3nt: TGTGCCAGTAGTATCTCCTACGGGGGCACTGAAGCTTTCTTT

v_gene: TRBV6-1
j_gene: TRBJ1-1
abundance: .
d_gene: .
CDR3aa: CASSERPNTEAFF
CDR3nt: TGTGCCAGCAGTGAGAGGCCGAACACTGAAGCTTTCTTT

v_gene: TRBV10-3
j_gene: TRBJ1-5
abundance: .
d_gene: .
CDR3aa: CAISEQGFPFDQPQHF
CDR3nt: TGTGCCATCAGTGAGCAGGGGTTTCCGTTTGATCAGCCCCAGCATTTT

v_gene: TRBV4-1
j_gene: TRBJ2-7
abundance: .
d_gene: TRBD2
CDR3aa: CASALADPHEQYF
CDR3nt: TGCGCCAGCGCCCTAGCGGACCCCCACGAGCAGTACTTC

v_gene: TRBV29-1
j_gene: TRBJ2-1
abundance: .
d_gene: .
CDR3aa: CSDGHRVNEQFF
CDR3nt: TGCAGCGACGGCCACAGGGTCAATGAGCAGTTCTTC

v_gene: TRBV5-8
j_gene: TRBJ2-2
abundance: .
d_gene: .
CDR3aa: CASTTLGGYTGELFF
CDR3nt: TGTGCCAGCACTACACTGGGGGGTTACACCGGGGAGCTGTTTTTT

v_gene: TRBV3-1/TRBV3-2
j_gene: TRBJ2-7
abundance: .
d_gene: .
CDR3aa: CASSQDMEGYEQYF
CDR3nt: TGTGCCAGCAGCCAAGATATGGAGGGGTACGAGCAGTACTTC

v_gene: TRBV29-1
j_gene: TRBJ1-4
abundance: .
d_gene: .
CDR3aa: CSVEVTGSEKLFF
CDR3nt: TGCAGCGTTGAAGTCACAGGGAGTGAAAAACTGTTTTTT

v_gene: TRBV9
j_gene: TRBJ2-5
abundance: .
d_gene: TRBD2
CDR3aa: CASTKTTSKETQYF
CDR3nt: TGTGCCAGCACCAAAACGACTAGCAAAGAGACCCAGTACTTC

v_gene: TRBV7-8
j_gene: TRBJ2-1
abundance: .
d_gene: TRBD2
CDR3aa: CASSSTSGSISYNEQFF
CDR3nt: TGTGCCAGCAGCTCGACTAGCGGGTCTATCTCCTACAATGAGCAGTTCTTC

v_gene: TRBV12-3/TRBV12-4
j_gene: TRBJ1-2
abundance: .
d_gene: .
CDR3aa: CASRLGSNYGYTF
CDR3nt: TGTGCCAGCAGGTTAGGGAGTAACTATGGCTACACCTTC

v_gene: TRBV7-8
j_gene: TRBJ2-4
abundance: once
d_gene: .
CDR3aa: CASTSSGEKNIQYF
CDR3nt: TGTGCCAGCACATCCTCGGGGGAAAAAAACATTCAGTACTTC

v_gene: TRBV6-5
j_gene: TRBJ1-6
abundance: .
d_gene: TRBD1
CDR3aa: CASSSTGQYNSPLHF
CDR3nt: TGTGCCAGCAGTTCCACGGGACAGTATAATTCACCCCTCCACTTT

v_gene: TRBV6-2/TRBV6-3
j_gene: TRBJ2-1
abundance: .
d_gene: .
CDR3aa: CASSYLETHEQFF
CDR3nt: TGTGCCAGCAGTTACCTAGAGACGCATGAGCAGTTCTTC